Presented here are 28 T cell receptor beta chains from one specimen sequenced in a study of cytomegalovirus exposure and HLA in healthy donors. Primers: 60 Vbeta forward and 13 Jbeta reverse. The repertoire was sequenced with immunoSEQ multiplex PCR; TCRdb's copy has only in-frame clones and lacks some. The sample gives some 160,000 clones, over 60% of which show up once; 1.5% to 2% is in the top ten. Sequenced sample: PBMCs. The source is a woman in her 30s in good health and CMV-seronegative.

This clone qualifies as medium-sized. The chain is built from TRBV6-5 and TRBJ1-1; D gene ambiguous. Germline loops: CDR1 MNHEY, CDR2 SVGAGI. This CDR3 is built from 14 residues. V lost 3 bases, J lost 4 bases, and 12 bases lay in between. The CDR3 DNA is TGTGCCAGCAGTTATACCGGGGTGCGCACTGAAGCTTTCTTT. Protein: CASSYTGVRTEAFF.

Notes on this clone: Relative to the germline gene, one junction end is altered; a read error may explain this. The same CDR3 arises from other DNA sequences in this sample as well. This rearrangement joins TRBV29-1 to TRBJ1-1; D perhaps matches TRBD1 (6 bases). Germline CDR1 reads SQVTM; CDR2 reads ANQGSEA. The CDR3 is 13 residues long. The CDR3, as DNA: TGCAGCGTTCAAGACAGGCCCTACACTGAAGCTTTCTTT. Protein: CSVQDRPYTEAFF.

This clone turned up a few times. The chain uses TRBV5-6 and TRBJ2-2, with a possible D match to TRBD1 (5 bases). V lost 2 bases to trimming and J lost 4 bases, with 9 bases between them. The CDR3 contains 14 residues. From germline, CDR1 is SGHDT and CDR2 YYEEEE. CDR3 protein: CASSLGVGTGELFF. As DNA, the CDR3 is TGTGCCAGCAGCTTAGGGGTTGGCACCGGGGAGCTGTTTTTT.

The CDR3 coding sequence is TGTGCCAGCGAGACAGGGGCGATGAACACTGAAGCTTTCTTT. The encoded protein is CASETGAMNTEAFF. This chain connects TRBV28 to TRBJ1-1, with 8 bases identical to TRBD1. This CDR3 region has 14 residues. After removal of 8 bases from V and 0 bases from J, the junction contained 5 bases not matched to a gene. The germline CDR1 and CDR2 sequences are MDHEN and SYDVKM. The full variable domain, rest sourced from reference TRBV28 and TRBJ1-1, is DVKVTQSSRYLVKRTGEKVFLECVQDMDHENMFWYRQDPGLGLRLIYFSYDVKMKEKGDIPEGYSVSREKKERFSLILESASTNQTSMYLCASETGAMNTEAFFGQGTRLTVV.

V usage is TRBV5-1 and J usage is TRBJ2-7, with no clear D. Between the trimmed V and J ends, which lost 3 bases and 3 bases, there was a span of 13 bases. This CDR3 is built from 14 residues. Per the germline V gene, CDR1 is SGHRS and CDR2 is YFSETQ. CDR3 bases: TGCGCCAGCAGCTCGGCCGGGTCACTCTACGAGCAGTACTTC. Translated: CASSSAGSLYEQYF.

This clone was detected only a few times. The chain has TRBV30 and TRBJ1-3; the match to TRBD1 covers 7 bases. CDR1 and CDR2 from the germline V gene are GTSNPN and SVGIG (reference sequence). This CDR3 is built from 14 residues. The J segment lost 4 bases and the V segment lost 3 bases, leaving 6 bases of the junction unmatched. In nucleotides, the CDR3 is TGTGCCTGGAGGACAGGGCGTTCAGGAAACACCATATATTTT. Translated: CAWRTGRSGNTIYF.

This clone has more than one count but fewer than ten. The chain links TRBV29-1 to TRBJ2-3, with D possibly being TRBD1 (5 bases). CDR3 length: 13 amino acids. Trimming removed 6 bases at V and 0 bases at J, with 10 bases between. CDR1 SQVTM and CDR2 ANQGSEA come from the germline V gene. CDR3 in DNA: TGCAGCGTGGCGAAGGGGAGCACAGATACGCAGTATTTT. Protein sequence: CSVAKGSTDTQYF.

In its sample, this clone was seen a few times. The rearrangement joins TRBV5-6 to TRBJ2-7; TRBD2 matches 9 bases. Germline CDR1 SGHDT, CDR2 YYEEEE. With 5 bases clipped from V and 3 bases from J, the junction kept 3 bases outside the gene matches. The CDR3 loop spans 13 amino acids. The DNA for the CDR3 is TGTGCCAGCAGGGCTAGCGGGGTCTACGAGCAGTACTTC. Residues: CASRASGVYEQYF. The variable domain in full, completed from reference TRBV5-6 and TRBJ2-7, reads DAGVTQSPTHLIKTRGQQVTLRCSPKSGHDTVSWYQQALGQGPQFIFQYYEEEERQRGNFPDRFSGHQFPNYSSELNVNALLLGDSALYLCASRASGVYEQYFGPGTRLTVT.

This clone was picked up a small number of times. The V call is TRBV6-1, the J call TRBJ2-3, with D tentatively TRBD1 (5 bases). The V end lost 5 bases, the J end lost 5 bases, and 5 bases lay between the germline ends. Germline CDR1 MNHNS, CDR2 SASEGT. The CDR3 sequence is 11 residues long. CDR3 nucleotide sequence: TGTGCCAGCAGTCAGGGAGATACGCAGTATTTT. It is translated as CASSQGDTQYF.

J is TRBJ2-5 and V is TRBV9, with 12 bases fitting TRBD2. J gave up 5 bases and V 5 bases, and 13 bases lay outside the gene matches. The CDR3 consists of 17 residues. CDR1 is SGDLS and CDR2 is YYNGEE in the germline V gene. This chain's CDR3 is CASSLPTLAGGQETQYF. The DNA for the CDR3 is TGTGCCAGCAGTCTCCCCACCCTAGCGGGGGGGCAGGAGACCCAGTACTTC. Full variable domain (remainder filled in from reference TRBV9 and TRBJ2-5): DSGVTQTPKHLITATGQRVTLRCSPRSGDLSVYWYQQSLDQGLQFLIQYYNGEERAKGNILERFSAQQFPDLHSELNLSSLELGDSALYFCASSLPTLAGGQETQYFGPGTRLLVL.

The J gene is TRBJ1-1, the V gene TRBV7-9, with 8 bases matching TRBD1. This CDR3 region has 12 residues. The junction had 7 bases not matched to a gene; V was cut back by 5 bases and J by 11 bases. Looked up from germline, CDR1 is SEHNR and CDR2 is FQNEAQ (reference sequence). In DNA, the CDR3 is TGTGCCAGCAGCAAGACCCAGGGGGCGGCTTTCTTT. Encoded protein: CASSKTQGAAFF. The full variable domain, with the rest looked up from reference TRBV7-9 and TRBJ1-1, is DTGVSQNPRHKITKRGQNVTFRCDPISEHNRLYWYRQTLGQGPEFLTYFQNEAQLEKSRLLSDRFSAERPKGSFSTLEIQRTEQGDSAMYLCASSKTQGAAFFGQGTRLTVV.

The chain carries TRBV27 and TRBJ1-2; D might be TRBD1 (5 bases). Germline CDR1 is MNHEY and CDR2 is SMNVEV (reference sequence). V lost 3 bases and J lost 8, with 25 bases in between. This CDR3 is built from 17 residues. CDR3 nucleotide sequence: TGTGCCAGCAGTTTTCTGGATTTCGGGGAAGGTCGGGGGGGCTACACCTTC. Its protein is CASSFLDFGEGRGGYTF.

The chain combines TRBV30 with TRBJ2-2; tentative D call: TRBD1 (5 bases). CDR1 GTSNPN and CDR2 SVGIG come from the germline V gene (reference sequence). V dropped 0 bases and J dropped 7 bases, with 18 bases sitting between them. The CDR3 covers 16 residues. The CDR3 region has the DNA TGTGCCTGGAGTGTAGGCCAGGGCCTATTAGACGGGGAGCTGTTTTTT. Translated: CAWSVGQGLLDGELFF.

The chain uses TRBV7-9 and TRBJ2-6, with D maybe TRBD1 (6 bases). Germline V gene lookup returns CDR1 SEHNR and CDR2 FQNEAQ (reference sequence). This CDR3 has 15 residues. V gave up 6 bases and J gave up 2 bases, with 11 bases separating them. The CDR3 loop reads CASRIQGTGANVLTF. The CDR3 nucleotides read TGTGCCAGCAGAATACAGGGAACTGGGGCCAACGTCCTGACTTTC.

This chain connects TRBV19 to TRBJ2-1; TRBD1 is a possible D gene (6 bases). The CDR3 consists of 16 residues. Germline loops: CDR1 LNHDA, CDR2 SQIVND (reference sequence). V lost 2 bases and J 0 bases, leaving 11 bases between the germline ends. This CDR3 is CASSISGQRSYNEQFF. Written as DNA, the CDR3 is TGTGCCAGTAGTATAAGTGGACAGCGCTCCTACAATGAGCAGTTCTTC.

The chain links TRBV27 to TRBJ1-5, with unresolved D. Deletions cut 4 bases from V and 4 bases from J, with 8 bases between. The germline CDR1 and CDR2 sequences are MNHEY and SMNVEV (reference sequence). The CDR3 is 13 amino acids. The CDR3 nucleotides are TGTGCCAGCAGTTCGTCAGTGAATCAGCCCCAGCATTTT. This codes for CASSSSVNQPQHF.

J is TRBJ2-7 and V is TRBV29-1, with D perhaps matching TRBD2 (6 bases). Trimming cost V 5 bases and J 1 base, with 15 bases left between them. This CDR3 contains 14 residues. The germline V gene has CDR1 SQVTM and CDR2 ANQGSEA. CDR3 nucleotide sequence: TGCAGCGTTAATTTCGGGGGAAGTTCCTACGAGCAGTACTTC. Its protein product is CSVNFGGSSYEQYF.

The rearrangement uses TRBV4-2 and TRBJ2-1; 12 nucleotides align to TRBD2. Per germline, CDR1 LGHNA and CDR2 YNFKEQ. The CDR3 totals 18 residues. With V trimmed by 1 base and J by 4 bases, 8 bases remained unmatched. DNA of the CDR3: TGTGCCAGCAGCCAAGCTCTAGCGGGGGGGCGTGGGTACAATGAGCAGTTCTTC. Translating gives CASSQALAGGRGYNEQFF.

This chain uses TRBV6-5 with TRBJ2-3, with 8 nucleotides matching TRBD2. Germline CDR1 MNHEY, CDR2 SVGAGI. The CDR3 runs to 12 residues. V was clipped by 7 bases and J by 10 bases; unmatched bases: 7. CDR3: CASTGGTGPQYF. The CDR3 DNA reads as TGTGCCAGCACGGGAGGGACGGGGCCGCAGTATTTT.

The chain recombines TRBV5-1 with TRBJ2-5; D is possibly TRBD1 (6 bases). The V gene's germline CDR1 is SGHRS and CDR2 YFSETQ. The ends were cut back, 4 bases at V and 0 bases at J, with 13 bases in the middle. The CDR3 spans 15 residues. The CDR3 coding sequence is TGCGCCAGCAGCAGGAATAGGGGGTACCAAGAGACCCAGTACTTC. Its translation is CASSRNRGYQETQYF.

This clone was counted a few times. V usage is TRBV5-6 and J usage is TRBJ2-5, with 9 bases that match TRBD1. Germline values: CDR1 SGHDT, CDR2 YYEEEE. Trimming took 3 bases from V and 5 from J; bases not matched to a gene: 8. The CDR3 spans 15 residues. The CDR3 DNA follows: TGTGCCAGCAGCTCCCCACAGGGGGCGCACGAGACCCAGTACTTC. Amino acid sequence: CASSSPQGAHETQYF. Complete variable domain (other parts from reference TRBV5-6 and TRBJ2-5): DAGVTQSPTHLIKTRGQQVTLRCSPKSGHDTVSWYQQALGQGPQFIFQYYEEEERQRGNFPDRFSGHQFPNYSSELNVNALLLGDSALYLCASSSPQGAHETQYFGPGTRLLVL.

The chain carries TRBV9 and TRBJ2-7; 12 positions agree with TRBD1. With V trimmed by 3 bases and J by 7 bases, 5 bases remained unmatched. The germline V gene encodes CDR1 SGDLS and CDR2 YYNGEE. The CDR3 spans 14 residues. The CDR3 bases are TGTGCCAGCAGCGGGGGGACAGGGGGCGATGAGCAGTACTTC. It is translated as CASSGGTGGDEQYF.

This chain uses TRBV6-5 with TRBJ2-1, with a possible D match to TRBD2 (6 bases). The CDR3 length is 14 residues. Trimming removed 7 bases from V and 6 bases from J, with 16 bases in between. Germline CDR1 and CDR2: MNHEY and SVGAGI. The CDR3 loop reads CASNRGSFGNEQFF. The CDR3, as DNA: TGTGCCAGCAACCGGGGGAGTTTTGGCAATGAGCAGTTCTTC.

This chain links TRBV7-3 with TRBJ2-5; weak D call: TRBD1 (6 bases). This CDR3 contains 13 residues. Trimming removed 5 bases at V and 5 bases at J, with 12 bases between. CDR1 and CDR2 from the germline V gene are SGHTA and FQGTGA. In DNA form, the CDR3 reads TGTGCCAGCAGCGAACAGGGTGCCGAGACCCAGTACTTC. Translating gives CASSEQGAETQYF.

The gene calls are TRBV27 and TRBJ1-6; D call uncertain. Trimming left V 3 bases short and J 8 bases short, with 11 bases between. The germline V gene has CDR1 MNHEY and CDR2 SMNVEV (reference sequence). CDR3 length: 14 amino acids. CDR3 in amino acids: CASSFRVAYSPLHF. CDR3 bases: TGTGCCAGCAGTTTCCGCGTCGCATATTCACCCCTCCACTTT.

V gene TRBV7-2 combines with J gene TRBJ1-5; perhaps TRBD1 as D (6 bases). Germline V lookup: CDR1 SGHTA, CDR2 FQGNSA. This CDR3 comprises 14 residues. V lost 4 bases to trimming and J lost 1 base, with 8 bases between them. The CDR3 coding sequence is TGTGCCAGCAGCTGGGACACCAGCAATCAGCCCCAGCATTTT. This encodes CASSWDTSNQPQHF.

This chain connects TRBV6-1 to TRBJ2-7; possible D gene TRBD2, 5 bases. Germline CDR1 and CDR2: MNHNS and SASEGT. This CDR3 contains 15 residues. V was clipped by 1 base and J by 6 bases, with 16 bases between them. CDR3 DNA sequence: TGTGCCAGCAGTGAAGTTGTTAGGGATCGGGGCGAGCAGTACTTC. Translating gives CASSEVVRDRGEQYF.

The chain carries TRBV6-1 and TRBJ2-7; a weak D match, TRBD2 (5 bases). Trimming removed 6 bases at V and 4 bases at J, with 13 bases between. Per germline, CDR1 MNHNS and CDR2 SASEGT. CDR3 size: 13 residues. The CDR3 DNA follows: TGTGCCAGCAGACTACCGGCGGGTTACGAGCAGTACTTC. Translating it yields CASRLPAGYEQYF.